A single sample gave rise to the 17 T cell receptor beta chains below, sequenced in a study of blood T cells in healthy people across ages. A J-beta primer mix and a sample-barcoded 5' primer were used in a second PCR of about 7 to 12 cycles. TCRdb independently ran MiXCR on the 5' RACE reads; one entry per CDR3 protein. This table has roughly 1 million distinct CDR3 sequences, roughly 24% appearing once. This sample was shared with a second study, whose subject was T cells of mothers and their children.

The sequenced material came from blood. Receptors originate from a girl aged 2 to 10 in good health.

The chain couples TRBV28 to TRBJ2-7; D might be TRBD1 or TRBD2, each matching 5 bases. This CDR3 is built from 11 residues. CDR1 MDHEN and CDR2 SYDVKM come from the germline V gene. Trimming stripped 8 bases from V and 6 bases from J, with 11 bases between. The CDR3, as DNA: TGTGCCAGCCCCCCGGGGCCCGAGCAGTACTTC. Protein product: CASPPGPEQYF.

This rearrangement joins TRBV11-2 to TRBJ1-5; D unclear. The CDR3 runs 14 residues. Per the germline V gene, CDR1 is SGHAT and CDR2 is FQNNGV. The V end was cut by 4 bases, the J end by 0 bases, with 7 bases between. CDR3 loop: CASSSGHSNQPQHF. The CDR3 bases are TGTGCCAGCAGCTCTGGTCATAGCAATCAGCCCCAGCATTTT.

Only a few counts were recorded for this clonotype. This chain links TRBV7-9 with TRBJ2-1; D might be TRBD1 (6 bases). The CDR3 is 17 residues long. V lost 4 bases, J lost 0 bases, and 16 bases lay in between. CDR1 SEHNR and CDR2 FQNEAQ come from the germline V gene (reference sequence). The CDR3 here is CASSSKLQGSSYNEQFF. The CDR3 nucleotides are TGTGCCAGCAGCTCCAAGCTACAGGGTAGCTCCTACAATGAGCAGTTCTTC.

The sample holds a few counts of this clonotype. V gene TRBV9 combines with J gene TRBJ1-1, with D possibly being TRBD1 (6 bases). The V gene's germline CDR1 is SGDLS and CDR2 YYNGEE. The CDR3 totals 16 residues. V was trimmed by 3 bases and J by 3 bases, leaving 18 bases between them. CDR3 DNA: TGTGCCAGCAGCGGCGGGGCAGGGGTTGAGGACACTGAAGCTTTCTTT. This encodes CASSGGAGVEDTEAFF. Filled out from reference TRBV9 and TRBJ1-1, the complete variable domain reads DSGVTQTPKHLITATGQRVTLRCSPRSGDLSVYWYQQSLDQGLQFLIQYYNGEERAKGNILERFSAQQFPDLHSELNLSSLELGDSALYFCASSGGAGVEDTEAFFGQGTRLTVV.

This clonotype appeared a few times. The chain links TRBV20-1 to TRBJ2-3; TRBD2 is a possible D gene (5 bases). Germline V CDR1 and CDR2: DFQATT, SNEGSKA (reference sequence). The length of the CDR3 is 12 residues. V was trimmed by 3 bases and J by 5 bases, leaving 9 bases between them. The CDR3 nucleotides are TGCAGTGCTAGGGTTGGAGGAGATACGCAGTATTTT. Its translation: CSARVGGDTQYF.

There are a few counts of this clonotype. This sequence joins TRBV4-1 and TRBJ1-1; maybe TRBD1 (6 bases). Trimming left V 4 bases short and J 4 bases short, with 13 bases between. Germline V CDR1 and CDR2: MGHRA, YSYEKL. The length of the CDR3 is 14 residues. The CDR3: CASSPPGARTEAFF. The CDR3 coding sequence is TGCGCCAGCAGCCCCCCGGGGGCGCGCACTGAAGCTTTCTTT.

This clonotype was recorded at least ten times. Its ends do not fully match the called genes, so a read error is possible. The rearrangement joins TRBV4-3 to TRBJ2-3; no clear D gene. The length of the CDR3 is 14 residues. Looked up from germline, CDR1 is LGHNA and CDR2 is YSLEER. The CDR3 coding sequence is TGTGCCAGCAGCCAAGAAAGGAGCACAGATACGCAGTATTTT. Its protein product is CASSQERSTDTQYF.

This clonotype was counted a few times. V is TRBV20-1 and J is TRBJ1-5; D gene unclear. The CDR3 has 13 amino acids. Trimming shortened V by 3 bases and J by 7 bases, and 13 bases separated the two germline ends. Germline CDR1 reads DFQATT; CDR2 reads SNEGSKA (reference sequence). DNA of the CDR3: TGCAGTGCTAGTTACGGGTTGGGGCAGCCCCAGCATTTT. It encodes CSASYGLGQPQHF.

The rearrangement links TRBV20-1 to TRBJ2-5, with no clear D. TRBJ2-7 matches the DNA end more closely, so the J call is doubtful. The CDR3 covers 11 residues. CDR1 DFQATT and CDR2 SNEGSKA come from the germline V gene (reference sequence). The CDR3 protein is CSARQVSEQYF. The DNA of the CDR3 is TGCAGTGCTAGACAAGTGAGCGAGCAGTACTTC.

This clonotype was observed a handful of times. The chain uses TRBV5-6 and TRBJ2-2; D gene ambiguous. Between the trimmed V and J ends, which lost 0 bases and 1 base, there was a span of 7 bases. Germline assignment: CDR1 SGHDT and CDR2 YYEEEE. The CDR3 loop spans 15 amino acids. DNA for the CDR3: TGTGCCAGCAGCTTGGTTCCGGGGAACACCGGGGAGCTGTTTTTT. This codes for CASSLVPGNTGELFF.

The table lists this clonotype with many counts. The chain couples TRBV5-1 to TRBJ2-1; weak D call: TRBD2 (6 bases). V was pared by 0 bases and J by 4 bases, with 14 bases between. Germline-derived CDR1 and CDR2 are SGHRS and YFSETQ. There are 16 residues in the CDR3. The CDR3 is CASSLVGSGSYNEQFF. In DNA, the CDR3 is TGCGCCAGCAGCTTGGTTGGCAGCGGGTCTTACAATGAGCAGTTCTTC. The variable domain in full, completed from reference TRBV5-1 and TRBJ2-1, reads KAGVTQTPRYLIKTRGQQVTLSCSPISGHRSVSWYQQTPGQGLQFLFEYFSETQRNKGNFPGRFSGRQFSNSRSEMNVSTLELGDSALYLCASSLVGSGSYNEQFFGPGTRLTVL.

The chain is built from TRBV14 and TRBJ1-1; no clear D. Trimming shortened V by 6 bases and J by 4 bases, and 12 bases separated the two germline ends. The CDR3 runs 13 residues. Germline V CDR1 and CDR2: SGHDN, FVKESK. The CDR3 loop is CASSYAYSTEAFF. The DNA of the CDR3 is TGTGCCAGCAGTTATGCTTATAGCACTGAAGCTTTCTTT.

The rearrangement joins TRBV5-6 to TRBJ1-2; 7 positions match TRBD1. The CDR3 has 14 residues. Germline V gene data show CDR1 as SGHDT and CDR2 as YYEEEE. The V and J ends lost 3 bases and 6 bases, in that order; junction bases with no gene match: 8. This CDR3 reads CASSSTGRVHGYTF. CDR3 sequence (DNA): TGTGCCAGCAGCTCGACAGGGCGGGTTCATGGCTACACCTTC.

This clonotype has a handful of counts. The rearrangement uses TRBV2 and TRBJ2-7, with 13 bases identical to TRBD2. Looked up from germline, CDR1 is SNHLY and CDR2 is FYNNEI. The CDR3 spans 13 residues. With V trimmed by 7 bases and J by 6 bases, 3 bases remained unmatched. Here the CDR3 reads CASTGLAGAEQYF. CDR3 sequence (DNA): TGTGCCAGCACCGGACTAGCGGGAGCCGAGCAGTACTTC. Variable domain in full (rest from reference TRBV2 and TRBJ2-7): EPEVTQTPSHQVTQMGQEVILRCVPISNHLYFYWYRQILGQKVEFLVSFYNNEISEKSEIFDDQFSVERPDGSNFTLKIRSTKLEDSAMYFCASTGLAGAEQYFGPGTRLTVT.

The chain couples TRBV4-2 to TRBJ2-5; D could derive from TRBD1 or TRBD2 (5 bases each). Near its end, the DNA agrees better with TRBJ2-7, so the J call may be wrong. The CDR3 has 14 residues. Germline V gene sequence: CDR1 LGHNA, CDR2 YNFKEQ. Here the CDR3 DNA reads TGTGCCAGCAGCCGCCGGGACGGAGCCTACGAGCAGTACTTC. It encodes CASSRRDGAYEQYF.

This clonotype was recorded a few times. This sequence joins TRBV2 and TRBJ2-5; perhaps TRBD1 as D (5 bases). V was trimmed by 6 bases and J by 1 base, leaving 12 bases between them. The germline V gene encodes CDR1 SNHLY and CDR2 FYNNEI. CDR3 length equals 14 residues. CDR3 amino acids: CASRERTLQETQYF. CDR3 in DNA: TGTGCCAGCAGAGAGAGGACACTCCAAGAGACCCAGTACTTC.

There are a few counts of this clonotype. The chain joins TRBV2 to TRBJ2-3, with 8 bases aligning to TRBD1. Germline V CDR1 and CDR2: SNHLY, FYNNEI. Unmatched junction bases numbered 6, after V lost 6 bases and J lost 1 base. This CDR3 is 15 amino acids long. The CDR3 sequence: CASSLRGLGTDTQYF. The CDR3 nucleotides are TGTGCCAGCAGCCTCAGGGGGCTGGGCACAGATACGCAGTATTTT.